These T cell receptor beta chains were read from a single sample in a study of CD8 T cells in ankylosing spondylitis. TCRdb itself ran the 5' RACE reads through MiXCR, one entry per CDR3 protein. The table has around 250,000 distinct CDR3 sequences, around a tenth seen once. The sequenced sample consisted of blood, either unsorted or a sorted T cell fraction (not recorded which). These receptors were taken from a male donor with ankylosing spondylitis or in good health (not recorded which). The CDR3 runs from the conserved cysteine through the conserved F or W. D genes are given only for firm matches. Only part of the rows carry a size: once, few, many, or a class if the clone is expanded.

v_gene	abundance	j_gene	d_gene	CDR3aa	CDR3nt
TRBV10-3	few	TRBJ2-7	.	CAISGQYSLAYEQYF	TGTGCCATCAGTGGGCAGTATAGCCTAGCCTACGAGCAGTACTTC
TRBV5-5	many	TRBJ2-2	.	CASSLGTYRRTGELFF	TGTGCCAGCAGCTTGGGGACCTACCGTCGGACCGGGGAGCTGTTTTTT
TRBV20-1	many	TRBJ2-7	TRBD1	CSALPPGQLTYEQYF	TGCAGTGCTCTACCGCCGGGACAGTTGACCTACGAGCAGTACTTC
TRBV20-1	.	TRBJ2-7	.	CSAGLVQVSVIYEQYF	TGCAGTGCTGGTCTAGTACAGGTTTCGGTTATCTACGAGCAGTACTTC
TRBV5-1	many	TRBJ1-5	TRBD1	CASSLEGGADQPQHF	TGCGCCAGCAGCTTGGAAGGGGGCGCCGATCAGCCCCAGCATTTT
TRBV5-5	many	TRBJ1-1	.	CASSWRSQLNTEAFF	TGTGCCAGCAGCTGGAGATCTCAACTGAACACTGAAGCTTTCTTT
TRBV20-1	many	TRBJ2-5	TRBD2	CSADPWLAGSVKETQYF	TGCAGTGCTGATCCTTGGCTAGCGGGGTCTGTGAAAGAGACCCAGTACTTC
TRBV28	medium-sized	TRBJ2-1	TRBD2	CASSLKAGTISYNEQFF	TGTGCCAGCAGTTTGAAGGCCGGGACTATCTCCTACAATGAGCAGTTCTTC
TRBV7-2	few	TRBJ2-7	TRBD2	CASTGSGGSYEQYF	TGTGCCAGCACCGGTAGCGGGGGCTCCTACGAGCAGTACTTC
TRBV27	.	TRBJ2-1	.	CANRSGEGSYNEQFF	TGTGCCAACAGGTCAGGGGAGGGCTCCTACAATGAGCAGTTCTTC
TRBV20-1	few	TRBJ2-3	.	CSAIDGLSSTDTQYF	TGCAGTGCTATCGACGGTCTGAGCAGCACAGATACGCAGTATTTT
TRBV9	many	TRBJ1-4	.	CASSPPAGEKLFF	TGTGCCAGCAGCCCCCCCGCGGGTGAAAAACTGTTTTTT
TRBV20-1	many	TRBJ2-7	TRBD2	CSADDVGGYEQYF	TGCAGTGCTGATGATGTGGGAGGGTACGAGCAGTACTTC
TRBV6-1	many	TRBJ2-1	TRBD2	CASTQRGGLINEQFF	TGTGCCAGCACTCAACGGGGGGGTTTAATTAATGAGCAGTTCTTC
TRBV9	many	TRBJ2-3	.	CASSLSQQGYTDTQYF	TGTGCCAGCAGCCTTTCCCAACAGGGCTACACAGATACGCAGTATTTT
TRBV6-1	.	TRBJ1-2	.	CASRQGISNYGYTF	TGTGCCAGCCGGCAGGGGATTTCTAACTATGGCTACACCTTC
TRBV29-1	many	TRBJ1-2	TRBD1	CSGRLSTGAGGYTF	TGCAGCGGACGGTTGAGTACAGGGGCCGGTGGCTACACCTTC
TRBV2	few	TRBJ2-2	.	CASSVQDINVSGELFF	TGTGCCAGCAGTGTACAGGATATTAATGTCTCTGGGGAGCTGTTTTTT
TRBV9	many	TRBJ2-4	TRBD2	CASSPPVGGTKNIQYF	TGTGCCAGCAGCCCGCCCGTCGGGGGGACTAAAAACATTCAGTACTTC
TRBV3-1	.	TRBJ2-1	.	CASSQDSSVYNEQFF	TGTGCCAGCAGCCAAGATTCTAGCGTATACAATGAGCAGTTCTTC
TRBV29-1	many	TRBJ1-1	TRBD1	CSIKVQGAGNTEAFF	TGCAGCATTAAAGTACAGGGGGCGGGGAACACTGAAGCTTTCTTT
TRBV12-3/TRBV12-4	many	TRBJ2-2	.	CASSLSGFTGELFF	TGTGCCAGCAGTTTATCGGGGTTTACCGGGGAGCTGTTTTTT
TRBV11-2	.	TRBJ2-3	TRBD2	CASSLAGGANTQYF	TGTGCCAGCAGCTTAGCGGGGGGGGCAAATACGCAGTATTTT
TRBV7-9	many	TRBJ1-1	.	CASSLDVTEAFF	TGTGCCAGCAGCTTAGACGTCACTGAAGCTTTCTTT
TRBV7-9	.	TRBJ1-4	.	CASSLPRFRSNEKLFF	TGTGCCAGCAGCTTACCCCGGTTCCGGAGTAATGAAAAACTGTTTTTT
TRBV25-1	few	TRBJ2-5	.	CASSDSGQTFQETQYF	TGTGCCAGCAGTGACTCCGGACAGACCTTTCAAGAGACCCAGTACTTC
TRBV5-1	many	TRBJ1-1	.	CASSLTRLQNTEAFF	TGCGCCAGCAGCTTAACAAGACTTCAGAACACTGAAGCTTTCTTT
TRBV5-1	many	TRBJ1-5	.	CASSPDGISNQPQHF	TGCGCCAGCAGCCCGGACGGGATTAGCAATCAGCCCCAGCATTTT
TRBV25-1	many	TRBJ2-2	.	CASSARQDTGELFF	TGTGCCAGCAGTGCCCGACAGGACACCGGGGAGCTGTTTTTT
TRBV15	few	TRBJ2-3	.	CATSWRQDMQYF	TGTGCCACTTCATGGAGGCAGGATATGCAGTATTTT
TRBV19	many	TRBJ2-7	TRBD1	CASSLGDRVYEQYF	TGTGCCAGTAGTTTAGGGGACAGGGTCTACGAGCAGTACTTC
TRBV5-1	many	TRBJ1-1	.	CASSVGDPIMNTEAFF	TGCGCCAGCAGCGTCGGTGATCCAATCATGAACACTGAAGCTTTCTTT
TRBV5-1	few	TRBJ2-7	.	CASSTGTRSSYEQYF	TGCGCCAGCAGCACAGGGACACGGAGCTCCTACGAGCAGTACTTC
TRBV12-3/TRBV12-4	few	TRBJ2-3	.	CASSPSGRLNTDTQYF	TGTGCCAGCAGTCCGTCGGGGCGTCTAAACACAGATACGCAGTATTTT
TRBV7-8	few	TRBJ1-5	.	CASSLRGESFSNQPQHF	TGTGCCAGCAGCTTACGCGGGGAGTCCTTTAGCAATCAGCCCCAGCATTTT
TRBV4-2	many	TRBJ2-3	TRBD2	CASSQVAGGGDTQYF	TGTGCCAGCAGCCAAGTAGCGGGAGGTGGTGATACGCAGTATTTT
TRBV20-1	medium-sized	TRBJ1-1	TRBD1	CSAQGTADTEAFF	TGCAGTGCGCAAGGGACAGCCGACACTGAAGCTTTCTTT
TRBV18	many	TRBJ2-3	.	CASSPRRSDTQYF	TGTGCCAGCTCACCAAGACGATCAGATACGCAGTATTTT
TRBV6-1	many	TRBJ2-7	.	CASRDPSAKSSYEQYF	TGTGCCAGCAGGGACCCCAGCGCCAAAAGCTCCTACGAGCAGTACTTC
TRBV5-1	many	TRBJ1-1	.	CASSLVGPMNTEAFF	TGCGCCAGCAGCTTGGTAGGGCCGATGAACACTGAAGCTTTCTTT
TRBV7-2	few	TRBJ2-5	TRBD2	CASSGRGTSGVETQYF	TGTGCCAGCAGTGGAAGGGGTACTAGCGGCGTTGAGACCCAGTACTTC
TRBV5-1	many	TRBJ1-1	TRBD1	CASSLVGRTGAMNTEAFF	TGCGCCAGCAGCTTGGTTGGCAGGACAGGGGCCATGAACACTGAAGCTTTCTTT
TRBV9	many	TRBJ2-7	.	CASSVQGASYEQYF	TGTGCCAGCAGCGTACAGGGAGCCTCCTACGAGCAGTACTTC
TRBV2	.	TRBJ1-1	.	CASRELWGTEAFF	TGTGCCAGCAGGGAACTCTGGGGCACTGAAGCTTTCTTT
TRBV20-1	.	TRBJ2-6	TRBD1	CRAPTPDSGTASGANVLTF	TGCAGGGCCCCTACTCCGGACTCCGGGACAGCCTCTGGGGCCAACGTCCTGACTTTC
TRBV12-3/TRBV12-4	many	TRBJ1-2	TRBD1	CASSLPYGTGGYTF	TGTGCCAGCAGTTTACCTTACGGGACAGGGGGCTACACCTTC
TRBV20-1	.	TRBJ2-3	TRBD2	CSARNSGGDTDTQYF	TGCAGTGCCCGAAATAGCGGGGGAGACACAGATACGCAGTATTTT
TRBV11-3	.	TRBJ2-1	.	CASSAGPQLGNEQFF	TGTGCCAGCAGCGCGGGACCGCAACTAGGCAATGAGCAGTTCTTC
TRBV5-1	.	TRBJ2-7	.	CASSLAPGPSHYEQYF	TGCGCCAGCAGCTTGGCCCCGGGACCCAGTCACTACGAGCAGTACTTC
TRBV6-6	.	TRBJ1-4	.	CASSYRTDNEKLFF	TGTGCCAGCAGTTATAGGACAGACAATGAAAAACTGTTTTTT
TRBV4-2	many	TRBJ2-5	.	CASSPWRRVPQGQETQYF	TGTGCCAGCAGCCCCTGGCGTAGGGTTCCCCAGGGCCAAGAGACCCAGTACTTC
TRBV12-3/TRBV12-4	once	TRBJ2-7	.	CASSLRDSSGDGSYEQYF	TGTGCCAGCAGTTTGCGGGACAGCTCCGGGGACGGTTCCTACGAGCAGTACTTC
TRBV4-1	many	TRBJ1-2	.	CASRDTVGGQVYGYTF	TGCGCCAGCAGAGATACGGTAGGGGGGCAGGTATATGGCTACACCTTC
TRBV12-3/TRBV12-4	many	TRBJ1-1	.	CASSLGGGVGEAFF	TGTGCCAGCAGTTTGGGGGGGGGTGTGGGGGAAGCTTTCTTT
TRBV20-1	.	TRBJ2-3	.	CSARGYDRVGADTQYF	TGCAGTGCTAGAGGTTACGACCGAGTTGGGGCAGATACGCAGTATTTT